The TCR beta chain under discussion was sequenced for a study of T-cell reconstitution after alpha-beta-depleted transplantation in children. Many counts were recorded for this clonotype. No antigen is known for it. This CDR3 region has 13 residues. Germline loops: CDR1 MDHEN, CDR2 SYDVKM. Trimming cost V 5 bases and J 8 bases, with 15 bases left between them. The study, taken as a whole, reports: In patients about two months after transplant, alpha-beta T cells reportedly arose from several hundred expanded graft clones. Among T cells one year after transplant, newly produced cells accounted for most counts and diversity.

The library targeted TCRbeta and was prepared with unique molecular identifiers. TCRdb re-derived calls from the PCR reads in MiXCR, one entry per CDR3 protein. The data show hundreds of thousands of distinct CDR3 sequences, roughly a tenth seen once. This clonotype originated in a child aged 2 to 15 with inherited bone marrow failure, due to receive a stem cell transplant. Material: PBMCs, obtained before TCRalphabeta/CD19-depleted stem cell transplant. This chain connects TRBV28 to TRBJ1-2, with D tentatively TRBD1 (5 bases). The CDR3 DNA reads as TGTGCCAGCAGTCCTACTACAGGAACCGGCTACACCTTC. It encodes CASSPTTGTGYTF.